This T cell receptor beta chain was found in a study of cytomegalovirus exposure and HLA in healthy donors. Data came from immunoSEQ multiplex PCR; TCRdb stores just in-frame clones and leaves some out. Among about 67,000 clones listed, around 94% were seen once. The CDR3 consists of 14 residues. The germline V gene has CDR1 SNHLY and CDR2 FYNNEI. V lost 6 bases, J lost 7 bases, and 7 bases stayed unmatched. This sequence was found in a woman aged 18-35 years in good health and CMV-seronegative. J is TRBJ2-5 and V is TRBV2, with TRBD1 matching over 11 bases. The specimen sequenced was PBMCs. The CDR3 sequence: CASSWGQGEGTQYF. The DNA of the CDR3 is TGTGCCAGCAGCTGGGGACAGGGGGAGGGGACCCAGTACTTC.